This paragraph covers one T cell receptor (beta chain) sequence. What it binds is not known. CDR3 size: 16 residues. Germline values: CDR1 ENHRY, CDR2 SYGVKD. With 6 bases removed from V and 0 bases from J, the gap between germline ends came to 15 bases. The sample belongs to a study of T cells in localized non-small cell lung cancer. Study-wide points: With higher T cell density in blood came longer overall survival. Tumor trailed uninvolved adjacent lung in T cell clonality, which peaked there. Sequencing was limited to one tumor region, leaving the possibility of heterogeneity open.

Clones were read by immunoSEQ multiplex PCR, and TCRdb kept only the in-frame ones, dropping some. Among almost 30,000 clones listed, more than 70% were seen once. The V call is TRBV10-3, the J call TRBJ1-3; a weak D match, TRBD1 (6 bases). This TCR derives from a female donor older than 55 with stage III squamous cell lung carcinoma. Sequenced here: peripheral blood, sampled before any cancer treatment. CDR3 in amino acids: CAIRTSGGGSGNTIYF. The CDR3 DNA reads as TGTGCCATCAGAACGTCCGGAGGGGGCTCTGGAAACACCATATATTTT.